This T cell receptor beta chain is drawn from a study of shared clonotypes between healthy human individuals. A note on this clone: What it binds is not known.

Study findings and constraints: A small donor pool kept down the genetic and exposure-history diversity that was represented.

DNA from unsorted PBMC was sequenced on ten immunoSEQ deep assay plates. Profiled with immunoSEQ multiplex PCR; TCRdb holds only in-frame clones, not every one. The table lists about half a million clones, about 85% of them singletons. Trimming left V 6 bases short and J 4 bases short, with 6 bases between. CDR1 and CDR2 from the germline V gene are DFQATT and SNEGSKA (reference sequence). This CDR3 contains 11 residues. The TCR originated in a woman aged 40 to 49 in good health. Some clones in this sample may be carry-over from other donors' samples. The sample consisted of PBMCs. The rearrangement uses TRBV20-1 and TRBJ1-4; D gene unclear. This CDR3 reads CSAEFNEKLFF. In nucleotides, the CDR3 is TGCAGTGCCGAATTTAATGAAAAACTGTTTTTT.